This T cell receptor beta chain was documented in a study of early T cells in non-severe SARS-CoV-2 infection. The CDR3 consists of 13 residues. The germline V and J ends were trimmed by 3 bases and 6 bases, with 12 bases remaining between them. Unique molecular identifiers were affixed to single, distinct cDNA molecules. In TCRdb, the 5' RACE reads were re-called with MiXCR into one record per CDR3 protein. Among tens of thousands of distinct CDR3 sequences listed, around 14% were seen once. The sample comprised whole blood. This receptor was identified in an adult who was a healthcare worker with PCR-confirmed SARS-CoV-2 infection or an uninfected control (not recorded which). The chain recombines TRBV12-3 or TRBV12-4 with TRBJ2-7; maybe TRBD2 (5 bases). The CDR3 reads CASSLPGLGEQYF. Written as DNA, the CDR3 is TGTGCCAGCAGTTTGCCAGGACTCGGCGAGCAGTACTTC.